One sample yielded the 19 T cell receptor beta chains listed below, sequenced in a study of T cells after yellow fever vaccination. One entry per CDR3 protein, called by TCRdb with MiXCR from the 5' RACE reads. Of approximately 300,000 distinct CDR3 sequences listed, 10% to 15% were seen once; the top ten hold around 0.49%. Sequenced material: CD4+ T cells sorted from PBMCs, taken 45 days after the yellow fever booster vaccination. The receptors shown here come from a man aged 25 to 40 who received the YFV17D yellow fever vaccine.

This clonotype has just a few counts. The chain carries TRBV10-2 and TRBJ2-2; the D gene could be TRBD1 or TRBD2 (6 bases each). Germline-derived CDR1 and CDR2 are WSHSY and SAAADI. This CDR3 region has 17 residues. Deletions cut 7 bases from V and 6 bases from J, with 24 bases between. The CDR3 protein is CASTLTRDTLGSGELFF. The DNA for the CDR3 is TGCGCCAGCACCCTGACGCGGGACACCTTAGGATCCGGGGAGCTGTTTTTT.

This sequence joins TRBV2 and TRBJ2-5; 7 bases align to TRBD2. CDR1 SNHLY and CDR2 FYNNEI come from the germline V gene. This CDR3 is 14 amino acids long. V shed 7 bases and J 5 bases; nucleotides not matched to a gene: 10. The CDR3 spells CASKPRLAAETQYF. The CDR3 DNA reads as TGTGCCAGCAAACCCCGGCTAGCGGCGGAGACCCAGTACTTC.

Only a few counts were recorded for this clonotype. The chain uses TRBV5-8 and TRBJ2-1; D is tentatively TRBD1 or TRBD2 (5 bases each). The germline V gene has CDR1 SGHTS and CDR2 YDEGEE. This CDR3 region has 15 residues. Trimming left V 4 bases short and J 4 bases short, with 15 bases between. The CDR3 spells CASSTFGTEYNEQFF. The CDR3 DNA sequence: TGTGCCAGCAGCACCTTCGGGACGGAATACAATGAGCAGTTCTTC. Based on the CDR3 plus reference TRBV5-8 and TRBJ2-1, the full variable domain is EAGVTQSPTHLIKTRGQQATLRCSPISGHTSVYWYQQALGLGLQFLLWYDEGEERNRGNFPPRFSGRQFPNYSSELNVNALELEDSALYLCASSTFGTEYNEQFFGPGTRLTVL.

This clonotype has a handful of counts. The genes are TRBV12-3 or TRBV12-4 and TRBJ1-4, with D perhaps matching TRBD1 (5 bases). The CDR3 extends over 11 amino acids. The V end lost 9 bases, the J end lost 16 bases, and 18 bases lay between the germline ends. DNA of the CDR3: TGTGCCAGTCGATTGAAAGGGGCTCCGTTTTTT. Its protein is CASRLKGAPFF.

The chain links TRBV7-2 to TRBJ2-7, with 9 bases matching TRBD2. Germline-derived CDR1 and CDR2 are SGHTA and FQGNSA. This CDR3 comprises 17 residues. V dropped 4 bases and J dropped 3; count of bases not matched to a gene: 13. The CDR3 DNA reads TGTGCCAGCAGCTGGGGACTAGCCCGAAGGGGTGACTACGAGCAGTACTTC. Encoded protein: CASSWGLARRGDYEQYF.

J is TRBJ2-4 and V is TRBV20-1; D is perhaps TRBD2 (6 bases). V gave up 4 bases and J gave up 3 bases, with 13 bases separating them. Per the germline V gene, CDR1 is DFQATT and CDR2 is SNEGSKA (reference sequence). This CDR3 is built from 14 residues. In nucleotides, the CDR3 is TGCAGTGCTATAGCGCGGGACGGCAAAAACATTCAGTACTTC. This translates into CSAIARDGKNIQYF.

This sequence joins TRBV20-1 and TRBJ1-2; possible D gene TRBD1, 5 bases. The germline CDR1 and CDR2 sequences are DFQATT and SNEGSKA (reference sequence). The CDR3 totals 11 residues. With 6 bases removed from V and 8 bases from J, the gap between germline ends came to 13 bases. DNA of the CDR3: TGCAGTGCCCCGACAGCGGAGGGCTACACCTTC. Amino acid sequence: CSAPTAEGYTF.

This clonotype has a handful of counts. The V and J genes are TRBV27 and TRBJ1-6, with TRBD1 matching over 7 bases. V trimming: 4 bases; J trimming: 7 bases; junction bases outside the gene matches: 4. The CDR3 is made up of 14 amino acids. The germline V gene encodes CDR1 MNHEY and CDR2 SMNVEV (reference sequence). CDR3 protein: CASSSPQGNSPLHF. The CDR3 DNA reads as TGTGCCAGCAGTTCTCCACAGGGGAATTCACCCCTCCACTTT.

This clonotype was recorded at least ten times. V usage is TRBV12-3 or TRBV12-4 and J usage is TRBJ2-5, with 7 bases that match TRBD1. CDR3 length equals 14 residues. V shed 3 bases, J shed 3 bases, and the junction held 4 bases outside the gene matches. This CDR3 is CASSLQGEKETQYF. DNA of the CDR3: TGTGCCAGCAGTTTGCAGGGGGAAAAAGAGACCCAGTACTTC.

In this sample, this clonotype turned up a few times. V and J are TRBV28 and TRBJ2-7; TRBD2 matches 11 bases. With V trimmed by 5 bases and J by 4 bases, 16 bases remained unmatched. The CDR3 has 18 residues. Germline V gene lookup returns CDR1 MDHEN and CDR2 SYDVKM. For the CDR3, the DNA is TGTGCCAGCAGTGCTCCTGGGACTAGCGGTCGAGCCTTGTACGAGCAGTACTTC. It is translated as CASSAPGTSGRALYEQYF.

This clonotype appeared a few times. The chain uses TRBV11-2 and TRBJ2-3; 9 bases align to TRBD2. The trim removed 4 bases at V and 9 bases at J, leaving 14 bases unmatched. This CDR3 is built from 16 residues. Germline assignment: CDR1 SGHAT and CDR2 FQNNGV. The CDR3 DNA sequence: TGTGCCAGCAGCTCCGCATCCGGGACTAGCATCGAAACGCAGTATTTT. It encodes CASSSASGTSIETQYF.

This chain connects TRBV12-3 or TRBV12-4 to TRBJ1-1; 8 bases fit TRBD1. The V segment lost 3 bases and the J segment 5 bases; nucleotides outside the gene matches: 5. The CDR3 has 14 residues. The CDR3 region is CASSFRQGHTEAFF. Here the CDR3 DNA reads TGTGCCAGCAGTTTCAGACAGGGGCATACTGAAGCTTTCTTT.

This clonotype was observed a few times. The rearrangement links TRBV29-1 to TRBJ2-1; D unclear. Germline V gene sequence: CDR1 SQVTM, CDR2 ANQGSEA. The ends were cut back, 4 bases at V and 6 bases at J, with 10 bases in the middle. This CDR3 contains 12 residues. CDR3 residues: CSVGRKINEQFF. The CDR3, as DNA: TGCAGCGTTGGGCGGAAGATCAATGAGCAGTTCTTC.

This clonotype was counted a few times. CDR3 in amino acids: CASSLGREGAKNIQYF. The CDR3 DNA sequence: TGCGCCAGCAGCTTGGGTAGGGAGGGAGCCAAAAACATTCAGTACTTC. The chain has TRBV5-1 and TRBJ2-4; 7 bases match TRBD2. This CDR3 is 16 amino acids long. V dropped 0 bases and J dropped 0; count of bases not matched to a gene: 3. Germline assignment: CDR1 SGHRS and CDR2 YFSETQ.

This clonotype showed up just once. It may be a read error: a sequence one base away is much more abundant. The rearrangement joins TRBV7-2 to TRBJ2-7; 11 bases line up with TRBD2. In germline, CDR1 is SGHTA, CDR2 FQGNSA. The CDR3 sequence is 16 residues long. The ends lost 7 bases at V and 4 bases at J; junction bases unmatched: 12. The CDR3, as DNA: TGTGCCAGCATCCCAGGGGCCGGGACTAGCGGATACGAGCAGTACTTC. This translates into CASIPGAGTSGYEQYF.

The chain is built from TRBV18 and TRBJ2-5; no firm D call. Trimming stripped 6 bases from V and 5 bases from J, with 13 bases between. Germline lookup yields CDR1 KGHSH and CDR2 LQKENI. CDR3 length: 13 amino acids. CDR3 in amino acids: CASSSEIPETQYF. The CDR3 region has the DNA TGTGCCAGCTCCTCGGAGATACCGGAGACCCAGTACTTC.

This clonotype came up a few times. The CDR3: CAISESTSGIYEQYF. The CDR3 region has the DNA TGTGCCATCAGTGAGTCAACTAGCGGGATCTACGAGCAGTACTTC. The chain is built from TRBV10-3 and TRBJ2-7, with 10 bases that match TRBD2. J was trimmed by 3 bases and V by 0 bases; bases with no gene match: 2. The CDR3 has 15 residues. Germline loops: CDR1 ENHRY, CDR2 SYGVKD.

The V call is TRBV20-1, the J call TRBJ2-5; the D is unclear. Germline V gene sequence: CDR1 DFQATT, CDR2 SNEGSKA (reference sequence). The CDR3 runs 13 residues. Trimming took off 0 bases at V and 6 bases at J, with 11 bases between the two ends. Here the CDR3 DNA reads TGCAGTGCTAGAGACGGCCAGGTGAAGACCCAGTACTTC. It translates to CSARDGQVKTQYF.

This clonotype was recorded at least ten times. CDR3 in amino acids: CASSQDRQDEQYF. The CDR3 DNA is TGCGCCAGCAGCCAGGACAGACAGGACGAGCAGTACTTC. The chain combines TRBV5-1 with TRBJ2-7; a possible D gene is TRBD1 (6 bases). The V end was cut by 4 bases, the J end by 5 bases, with 13 bases between. The CDR3 is 13 residues long. Germline values: CDR1 SGHRS, CDR2 YFSETQ. The full variable domain, rest sourced from reference TRBV5-1 and TRBJ2-7, is KAGVTQTPRYLIKTRGQQVTLSCSPISGHRSVSWYQQTPGQGLQFLFEYFSETQRNKGNFPGRFSGRQFSNSRSEMNVSTLELGDSALYLCASSQDRQDEQYFGPGTRLTVT.